The 21 T cell receptor beta chains presented below share a single source sample, sequenced in a study of cytomegalovirus exposure and HLA in healthy donors. Sequencing was performed with immunoSEQ multiplex PCR; in TCRdb, only in-frame clones are kept and a portion is missing. The sample carries approximately 200,000 clones, roughly 80% recorded once. Sequenced sample: PBMCs. These TCRs come from a man aged 18 to 30 in good health and CMV-seropositive.

V and J are TRBV30 and TRBJ2-6; D may be TRBD2 (5 bases). CDR3 length equals 18 residues. V was pared by 0 bases and J by 0 bases, with 15 bases between. CDR1 is GTSNPN and CDR2 is SVGIG in the germline V gene (reference sequence). The chain's CDR3 is CAWSVGGGVFSGANVLTF. The CDR3 DNA is TGTGCCTGGAGTGTAGGTGGAGGTGTATTCTCTGGGGCCAACGTCCTGACTTTC.

V gene TRBV6-1 combines with J gene TRBJ2-4, with 7 bases fitting TRBD2. Germline CDR1 and CDR2: MNHNS and SASEGT. CDR3 size: 13 residues. The junction had 7 bases not matched to a gene; V was cut back by 7 bases and J by 7 bases. The CDR3 nucleotides are TGTGCCAGCAAAGTAGCGGGCCCTAACATTCAGTACTTC. Its translation: CASKVAGPNIQYF.

The V call is TRBV27, the J call TRBJ2-7; 8 positions match TRBD1. CDR1 is MNHEY, CDR2 SMNVEV, per germline (reference sequence). The CDR3 runs to 14 residues. Unmatched junction bases numbered 7, after V lost 6 bases and J lost 3 bases. Here the CDR3 DNA reads TGTGCCAGCAGCTGGTCCAGGGGGCTCTACGAGCAGTACTTC. Protein sequence: CASSWSRGLYEQYF.

The chain recombines TRBV30 with TRBJ2-5, with 9 positions matching TRBD1. Per the germline V gene, CDR1 is GTSNPN and CDR2 is SVGIG (reference sequence). CDR3 length: 14 amino acids. J lost 2 bases, V lost 0 bases, and 1 base had no gene match. DNA of the CDR3: TGTGCCTGGAGTGTACAGGGGGCACAAGAGACCCAGTACTTC. Translating it yields CAWSVQGAQETQYF.

The chain employs TRBV5-4 and TRBJ2-5; D perhaps matches TRBD2 (5 bases). Germline loops: CDR1 SGHNT, CDR2 YYREEE (reference sequence). Trimming removed 0 bases from V and 0 bases from J, with 18 bases in between. This CDR3 region has 18 residues. The CDR3 DNA is TGTGCCAGCAGCTTGGAGGGCAGCGCGGGTTCCTACCAAGAGACCCAGTACTTC. Translating it yields CASSLEGSAGSYQETQYF.

The chain links TRBV5-6 to TRBJ1-2; D unresolved. V lost 0 bases, J lost 8 bases, and 11 bases lay in between. The V gene's germline CDR1 is SGHDT and CDR2 YYEEEE. This CDR3 is 13 amino acids long. The CDR3 here is CASSLDQGEGYTF. The CDR3 coding sequence is TGTGCCAGCAGCTTGGACCAAGGAGAAGGCTACACCTTC.

The genes are TRBV10-3 and TRBJ2-7, with D possibly matching TRBD2 (5 bases). Germline V gene data show CDR1 as ENHRY and CDR2 as SYGVKD. The germline V and J ends were trimmed by 4 bases and 2 bases, with 6 bases remaining between them. CDR3 length: 12 residues. In DNA form, the CDR3 reads TGTGCCATCAGTGCGGGGACCTACGAGCAGTACTTC. Translation gives CAISAGTYEQYF.

The chain couples TRBV11-2 to TRBJ2-7, with D maybe TRBD2 (5 bases). The germline CDR1 and CDR2 sequences are SGHAT and FQNNGV. Trimming cost V 4 bases and J 1 base, with 11 bases left between them. The CDR3 sequence is 14 residues long. CDR3 protein: CASSSGRTSYEQYF. Here the CDR3 DNA reads TGTGCCAGCAGCTCTGGCCGGACTTCCTACGAGCAGTACTTC.

This chain joins TRBV6-4 and TRBJ2-5; 7 bases line up with TRBD1. Per germline, CDR1 MRHNA and CDR2 SNTAGT. J lost 3 bases, V lost 5 bases, and 9 bases had no gene match. This CDR3 region has 15 residues. Here the CDR3 DNA reads TGTGCCAGCAGTCGGGTGGTAACAGGGGAAGAGACCCAGTACTTC. Amino acids: CASSRVVTGEETQYF.

V is TRBV5-1 and J is TRBJ2-1, with 9 bases fitting TRBD1. The J segment lost 7 bases and the V segment lost 6 bases, leaving 8 bases of the junction unmatched. Germline CDR1 reads SGHRS; CDR2 reads YFSETQ. The CDR3 totals 14 residues. For the CDR3, the DNA is TGCGCCAGCAACCCGGGACAGGGAAGGAATGAGCAGTTCTTC. This encodes CASNPGQGRNEQFF.

The chain couples TRBV7-3 to TRBJ2-3; 10 bases agree with TRBD2. Germline V gene sequence: CDR1 SGHTA, CDR2 FQGTGA. V dropped 3 bases and J dropped 7; count of bases not matched to a gene: 7. This CDR3 has 15 amino acids. The CDR3, as DNA: TGTGCCAGCAGCTTGGGACTAGCGTCTGTAAATACGCAGTATTTT. As protein: CASSLGLASVNTQYF.

This chain links TRBV27 with TRBJ2-2, with a weak D call TRBD1 (6 bases). The V gene lost 7 bases and the J gene lost 3 bases, with 18 bases spanning the gap. The germline V gene encodes CDR1 MNHEY and CDR2 SMNVEV (reference sequence). The CDR3 is 16 residues long. The CDR3 nucleotides are TGTGCCAGCAAAGTTACTCAGGGGACGGACACCGGGGAGCTGTTTTTT. Translation: CASKVTQGTDTGELFF.

This chain joins TRBV7-2 and TRBJ2-7, with 12 bases fitting TRBD2. Unmatched junction bases numbered 8, after V lost 4 bases and J lost 1 base. The CDR3 runs 17 residues. In germline, CDR1 is SGHTA, CDR2 FQGNSA. CDR3 amino acids: CASSSGLAGLGSYEQYF. The CDR3 nucleotides are TGTGCCAGCAGCTCCGGACTAGCGGGACTAGGTTCCTACGAGCAGTACTTC.

This chain joins TRBV9 and TRBJ2-1, with D possibly TRBD2 on 6 matching bases. Per the germline V gene, CDR1 is SGDLS and CDR2 is YYNGEE. Trimming removed 1 base from V and 6 bases from J, with 14 bases in between. This CDR3 region has 15 residues. The CDR3 sequence is CASSVSAGRGNEQFF. DNA for the CDR3: TGTGCCAGCAGCGTAAGTGCTGGGCGGGGCAATGAGCAGTTCTTC.

This rearrangement joins TRBV12-5 to TRBJ2-3; D may be TRBD1 (6 bases). The V end was cut by 2 bases, the J end by 3 bases, with 15 bases between. Germline CDR1 reads LGHNT; CDR2 reads FRNRAP. The CDR3 is 16 amino acids. The CDR3 reads CASGLSPGANTDTQYF. The CDR3 DNA reads TGTGCTAGTGGTTTGTCTCCAGGGGCCAATACAGATACGCAGTATTTT.

The chain uses TRBV28 and TRBJ2-4; possible D gene TRBD2, 6 bases. The CDR3 spans 15 residues. V lost 7 bases and J lost 0, with 13 bases in between. In germline, CDR1 is MDHEN, CDR2 SYDVKM. DNA for the CDR3: TGTGCCAGCAACCCGCCGGGGGAAGCCAAAAACATTCAGTACTTC. Protein sequence: CASNPPGEAKNIQYF.

The rearrangement joins TRBV9 to TRBJ2-3; 7 bases are a match to TRBD2. The V and J ends lost 2 bases and 2 bases, in that order; junction bases with no gene match: 5. The length of the CDR3 is 15 residues. Germline lookup yields CDR1 SGDLS and CDR2 YYNGEE. CDR3 in amino acids: CASSVASGPTDTQYF. The CDR3 DNA sequence: TGTGCCAGCAGCGTGGCTAGCGGACCCACAGATACGCAGTATTTT. The full variable domain, with the rest looked up from reference TRBV9 and TRBJ2-3, is DSGVTQTPKHLITATGQRVTLRCSPRSGDLSVYWYQQSLDQGLQFLIQYYNGEERAKGNILERFSAQQFPDLHSELNLSSLELGDSALYFCASSVASGPTDTQYFGPGTRLTVL.

CDR3 loop: CASSRLADYNEQFF. CDR3 sequence (DNA): TGTGCCAGCAGTCGACTAGCGGATTACAATGAGCAGTTCTTC. This rearrangement joins TRBV27 to TRBJ2-1, with 9 bases that match TRBD2. The CDR3 runs 14 residues. The junction had 3 bases not matched to a gene; V was cut back by 5 bases and J by 4 bases. Germline values: CDR1 MNHEY, CDR2 SMNVEV (reference sequence).

This chain uses TRBV30 with TRBJ2-2; 7 bases are a match to TRBD1. V shed 5 bases and J 3 bases; nucleotides not matched to a gene: 6. There are 14 residues in the CDR3. In germline, CDR1 is GTSNPN, CDR2 SVGIG (reference sequence). The CDR3 DNA reads as TGTGCCTGGGTAACACAGGGGCACACCGGGGAGCTGTTTTTT. It translates to CAWVTQGHTGELFF.

The chain combines TRBV14 with TRBJ2-2; D possibly corresponds to TRBD1 (6 bases). Trimming shortened V by 10 bases and J by 5 bases, and 8 bases separated the two germline ends. The CDR3 is 11 residues long. From germline, CDR1 is SGHDN and CDR2 FVKESK. CDR3 in amino acids: CATQGTGELFF. CDR3 nucleotides: TGTGCCACTCAGGGGACCGGGGAGCTGTTTTTT.

The CDR3 region is CASTPTSGVSTDTQYF. The CDR3 coding sequence is TGCGCCAGCACTCCGACTAGCGGGGTCAGCACAGATACGCAGTATTTT. V usage is TRBV4-3 and J usage is TRBJ2-3, with TRBD2 matching 11 bases. CDR3 length: 16 residues. Trimming removed 7 bases from V and 0 bases from J; junction bases left unmatched: 6. Germline values: CDR1 LGHNA, CDR2 YSLEER.